A single sample gave rise to the 30 T cell receptor beta chains below, sequenced in a study of patients and donors after allogeneic stem cell transplantation. TCRdb reprocessed the RT-PCR reads with MiXCR, giving one entry per CDR3 protein. The data show roughly 880,000 distinct CDR3 sequences, more than 15% seen once. Sequencing was carried out using blood, either unsorted or a sorted T cell fraction (not recorded which). The receptor source for this set is a human donor who was either an allogeneic HSCT recipient or a stem cell or donor lymphocyte infusion donor (not recorded which). It is not recorded whose cells these are; they may come from a transplant donor.

This clonotype has at least ten counts. This sequence joins TRBV12-3 or TRBV12-4 and TRBJ1-1; D possibly corresponds to TRBD1 (6 bases). This CDR3 region has 14 residues. With 7 bases removed from V and 1 base from J, the gap between germline ends came to 13 bases. DNA of the CDR3: TGTGCCAGCAAATCCGGGACACCGAACACTGAAGCTTTCTTT. Translated: CASKSGTPNTEAFF.

The chain joins TRBV7-9 to TRBJ1-2, with unresolved D. Germline CDR1 SEHNR, CDR2 FQNEAQ (reference sequence). The V and J ends lost 0 bases and 4 bases respectively, with 12 bases between them. CDR3 length: 15 residues. In nucleotides, the CDR3 is TGTGCCAGCAGCTTAGCGCTCGGCCCTGGCTATGGCTACACCTTC. This codes for CASSLALGPGYGYTF.

This sequence joins TRBV11-2 and TRBJ2-3; D might be TRBD2 (5 bases). V was trimmed by 5 bases and J by 11 bases, leaving 14 bases between them. The CDR3 spans 12 residues. Germline CDR1 SGHAT, CDR2 FQNNGV. The CDR3 nucleotides are TGTGCCAGCAGCCGGCCGCTAGGAGGGCAGTATTTT. It translates to CASSRPLGGQYF.

The V gene is TRBV12-3 or TRBV12-4, the J gene TRBJ1-1; the D is unclear. The CDR3 runs to 14 residues. V lost 5 bases to trimming and J lost 11 bases, with 21 bases between them. This CDR3 reads CASSPLLVSAYAFF. The DNA of the CDR3 is TGTGCCAGCAGTCCACTTCTCGTCTCTGCCTATGCTTTCTTT.

This clonotype has a handful of counts. V and J are TRBV11-2 and TRBJ1-1; TRBD1 aligns across 11 bases. The CDR3 totals 14 residues. Germline CDR1 reads SGHAT; CDR2 reads FQNNGV. V was pared by 1 base and J by 11 bases, with 6 bases of the junction left unmatched. The CDR3 protein is CASSLVDRGRGAFF. In nucleotides, the CDR3 is TGTGCCAGCAGCTTAGTGGACAGGGGGCGAGGTGCTTTCTTT.

The table lists this clonotype with a few counts. The chain has TRBV20-1 and TRBJ1-1, with D perhaps TRBD1 (6 bases). Germline CDR1 is DFQATT and CDR2 is SNEGSKA (reference sequence). This CDR3 is 13 amino acids long. Trimming removed 5 bases at V and 0 bases at J, with 10 bases between. CDR3 in DNA: TGCAGTGCTTACAGGGAGTTGAACACTGAAGCTTTCTTT. Its protein product is CSAYRELNTEAFF.

The chain recombines TRBV20-1 with TRBJ2-7; TRBD1 agrees at 9 bases. V gave up 7 bases and J gave up 6 bases; unmatched junction bases: 10. The germline gives CDR1 DFQATT, CDR2 SNEGSKA (reference sequence). The CDR3 runs 13 residues. For the CDR3, the DNA is TGCAGTGTTCACGACAGGGGGTTAAGCGAGCAGTACTTC. Its protein product is CSVHDRGLSEQYF.

In its sample, this clonotype was seen a few times. The genes are TRBV5-1 and TRBJ2-7, with TRBD1 matching over 7 bases. The J segment lost 3 bases and the V segment lost 3 bases, leaving 9 bases of the junction unmatched. The CDR3 covers 15 residues. CDR1 is SGHRS, CDR2 YFSETQ, per germline. CDR3 protein: CASSYETGSFYEQYF. The CDR3 DNA follows: TGCGCCAGCAGCTATGAGACAGGGTCCTTCTACGAGCAGTACTTC.

This clonotype was counted between two and nine times. This chain connects TRBV7-6 to TRBJ2-5; no clear D gene. The germline V gene encodes CDR1 SGHVS and CDR2 FNYEAQ. The CDR3 is 14 residues long. V was shortened by 0 bases and J by 1 base, with 6 bases between the two germline ends. CDR3 DNA: TGTGCCAGCAGCTTAGCCCGGACCCAAGAGACCCAGTACTTC. Translated: CASSLARTQETQYF.

V gene TRBV27 combines with J gene TRBJ1-6; no clear D. Germline V lookup: CDR1 MNHEY, CDR2 SMNVEV (reference sequence). The CDR3 is made up of 17 amino acids. V lost 3 bases to trimming and J lost 0 bases, with 12 bases between them. The CDR3 DNA reads TGTGCCAGCAGTTTGTACTCCGAAAGCTCCTATAATTCACCCCTCCACTTT. It translates to CASSLYSESSYNSPLHF.

The chain uses TRBV6-5 and TRBJ2-7; 10 nucleotides line up with TRBD2. V shed 0 bases and J 6 bases; nucleotides not matched to a gene: 8. The CDR3 runs to 16 residues. The germline V gene encodes CDR1 MNHEY and CDR2 SVGAGI. CDR3 sequence (DNA): TGTGCCAGCAGTTACTCGACTAGCGGGCCGCTTTCCGAGCAGTACTTC. Translating it yields CASSYSTSGPLSEQYF.

This clonotype was recorded at least ten times. The rearrangement links TRBV6-2 or TRBV6-3 to TRBJ2-1; 7 bases are shared with TRBD1. The CDR3 contains 15 residues. Germline V gene sequence: CDR1 MNHEY, CDR2 SVGEGT. The trim removed 6 bases at V and 0 bases at J, leaving 5 bases unmatched. The CDR3 is CASRPTGSSYNEQFF. In DNA, the CDR3 is TGTGCCAGCAGACCGACAGGGAGCTCCTACAATGAGCAGTTCTTC.

This clonotype was counted only a few times. V is TRBV20-1 and J is TRBJ2-3, with 14 nucleotides matching TRBD2. J gave up 3 bases and V 5 bases, and 7 bases lay outside the gene matches. This CDR3 contains 16 residues. CDR1 DFQATT and CDR2 SNEGSKA come from the germline V gene (reference sequence). This chain's CDR3 is CSAPGLAGGLTDTQYF. In nucleotides, the CDR3 is TGCAGTGCTCCCGGACTAGCGGGAGGTTTGACAGATACGCAGTATTTT.

V gene TRBV24-1 combines with J gene TRBJ2-1; D perhaps matches TRBD2 (5 bases). There are 13 residues in the CDR3. CDR1 and CDR2 (germline): KGHDR, SFDVKD. V was pared by 11 bases and J by 0 bases, with 10 bases between. The CDR3 loop is CAIPEASYNEQFF. In DNA form, the CDR3 reads TGTGCCATTCCGGAGGCCTCCTACAATGAGCAGTTCTTC.

There are a few counts of this clonotype. The chain has TRBV6-1 and TRBJ1-3, with 9 bases matching TRBD1. The junction had 8 bases not matched to a gene; V was cut back by 6 bases and J by 8 bases. The V gene's germline CDR1 is MNHNS and CDR2 SASEGT. The CDR3 runs 14 residues. CDR3 sequence: CASSGRTGVDTIYF. CDR3 sequence (DNA): TGTGCCAGCAGCGGAAGGACAGGGGTGGACACCATATATTTT.

This clonotype was detected ten times or more. The rearrangement uses TRBV5-1 and TRBJ2-2; 10 bases are a match to TRBD2. Germline V gene sequence: CDR1 SGHRS, CDR2 YFSETQ. The CDR3 is 18 residues long. The ends lost 2 bases at V and 3 bases at J; junction bases unmatched: 10. For the CDR3, the DNA is TGCGCCAGCAGCTTTGATCCAGCGGGAGGGCCTTACACCGGGGAGCTGTTTTTT. This gives the protein CASSFDPAGGPYTGELFF.

This clonotype has more than one count but fewer than ten. CDR3 residues: CASSKDPATNEKLFF. The CDR3 DNA is TGTGCCAGCAGTAAGGATCCCGCAACTAATGAAAAACTGTTTTTT. The V and J genes are TRBV28 and TRBJ1-4, with D unclear. Germline CDR1 is MDHEN and CDR2 is SYDVKM. The V and J ends lost 5 bases and 0 bases respectively, with 10 bases between them. The CDR3 spans 15 residues.

This sequence joins TRBV6-1 and TRBJ1-1; 8 bases fit TRBD1. CDR3 length: 13 amino acids. Unmatched junction bases numbered 6, after V lost 5 bases and J lost 7 bases. From germline, CDR1 is MNHNS and CDR2 SASEGT. The CDR3 DNA reads TGTGCCAGCAGTCTGGAGACAGGGGTTGAAGCTTTCTTT. Translation gives CASSLETGVEAFF.

This clonotype appeared a few times. The gene calls are TRBV29-1 and TRBJ1-1; 8 positions agree with TRBD1. The germline V gene encodes CDR1 SQVTM and CDR2 ANQGSEA. The CDR3 has 12 residues. V was clipped by 6 bases and J by 6 bases; unmatched bases: 6. The CDR3 region is CSVADRAPEAFF. CDR3 DNA: TGCAGCGTGGCGGACAGGGCCCCTGAAGCTTTCTTT.

This clonotype was detected a few times. This chain links TRBV20-1 with TRBJ1-1; D gene uncertain. The CDR3 is 12 amino acids. Germline assignment: CDR1 DFQATT and CDR2 SNEGSKA (reference sequence). V lost 3 bases and J 1 base, leaving 6 bases between the germline ends. CDR3 coding DNA: TGCAGTGCTAGGTACGAGAACACTGAAGCTTTCTTT. Protein: CSARYENTEAFF.

This chain connects TRBV14 to TRBJ1-3; D ambiguous. In germline, CDR1 is SGHDN, CDR2 FVKESK. The V and J ends lost 3 bases and 0 bases respectively, with 15 bases between them. The CDR3 consists of 17 residues. In nucleotides, the CDR3 is TGTGCCAGCAGCCAGGACCCGCACATTAGCTCTGGAAACACCATATATTTT. It specifies CASSQDPHISSGNTIYF.

This clonotype was seen only a few times. The gene calls are TRBV5-1 and TRBJ2-7, with no clear D. Trimming stripped 0 bases from V and 1 base from J, with 8 bases between. In germline, CDR1 is SGHRS, CDR2 YFSETQ. The CDR3 covers 14 residues. CDR3 sequence reads: CASSLESASYEQYF. The CDR3, as DNA: TGCGCCAGCAGCTTGGAGAGCGCTTCCTACGAGCAGTACTTC. Based on the CDR3 plus reference TRBV5-1 and TRBJ2-7, the full variable domain is KAGVTQTPRYLIKTRGQQVTLSCSPISGHRSVSWYQQTPGQGLQFLFEYFSETQRNKGNFPGRFSGRQFSNSRSEMNVSTLELGDSALYLCASSLESASYEQYFGPGTRLTVT.

V gene TRBV18 combines with J gene TRBJ2-6; TRBD1 matches at 7 bases. V shed 3 bases and J 0 bases; nucleotides not matched to a gene: 5. The CDR3 extends over 17 amino acids. CDR1 is KGHSH, CDR2 LQKENI, per germline. CDR3 region: CASSPRQGLSGANVLTF. Written as DNA, the CDR3 is TGTGCCAGCTCACCGCGACAGGGCCTCTCTGGGGCCAACGTCCTGACTTTC.

The chain has TRBV28 and TRBJ2-5; D is ambiguous. This CDR3 spans 14 amino acids. Germline CDR1 is MDHEN and CDR2 is SYDVKM. V was clipped by 3 bases and J by 5 bases, with 13 bases between them. CDR3 sequence (DNA): TGTGCCAGCAGTTTGGCAGTTCTAGAGGAGACCCAGTACTTC. Protein: CASSLAVLEETQYF.

This clonotype showed up just a few times. The chain links TRBV7-2 to TRBJ2-2; 8 bases fit TRBD1. CDR3 length: 14 amino acids. With 4 bases clipped from V and 7 bases from J, the junction kept 5 bases outside the gene matches. CDR1 is SGHTA, CDR2 FQGNSA, per germline. This CDR3 reads CASSYGQGGGELFF. The CDR3 coding sequence is TGTGCCAGCAGCTACGGACAGGGAGGCGGGGAGCTGTTTTTT.

This clonotype was found a few times. V gene TRBV29-1 combines with J gene TRBJ2-2, with 8 nucleotides matching TRBD1. Germline lookup yields CDR1 SQVTM and CDR2 ANQGSEA. CDR3 length: 20 residues. The CDR3 here is CNWAPSGDRGVRSYTGELFF. The CDR3, as DNA: TGCAACTGGGCACCTAGTGGAGACAGGGGTGTAAGGTCCTACACCGGGGAGCTGTTTTTT.

The table lists this clonotype with many counts. The chain joins TRBV5-1 to TRBJ2-1, with D hard to call. The CDR3 has 15 amino acids. V dropped 3 bases and J dropped 4 bases, with 14 bases sitting between them. The V gene's germline CDR1 is SGHRS and CDR2 YFSETQ. The CDR3 region is CASSSTPASYNEQFF. The CDR3 DNA is TGCGCCAGCAGCTCGACCCCTGCATCTTACAATGAGCAGTTCTTC.

This chain connects TRBV12-5 to TRBJ1-1; D uncertain. V lost 2 bases to trimming and J lost 5 bases, with 24 bases between them. The CDR3 length is 18 residues. Germline loops: CDR1 LGHNT, CDR2 FRNRAP. CDR3 in amino acids: CASGLPDHEPTLWTEAFF. CDR3 DNA sequence: TGTGCTAGTGGTTTGCCGGACCATGAACCGACCTTGTGGACTGAAGCTTTCTTT. The full variable domain, with the rest looked up from reference TRBV12-5 and TRBJ1-1, is DARVTQTPRHKVTEMGQEVTMRCQPILGHNTVFWYRQTMMQGLELLAYFRNRAPLDDSGMPKDRFSAEMPDATLATLKIQPSEPRDSAVYFCASGLPDHEPTLWTEAFFGQGTRLTVV.

The J gene is TRBJ1-1, the V gene TRBV2; D is unresolved. The V and J ends lost 7 bases and 10 bases respectively, with 13 bases between them. The germline gives CDR1 SNHLY, CDR2 FYNNEI. This CDR3 has 11 residues. CDR3 sequence reads: CASTGSVGAFF. CDR3 nucleotides: TGTGCCAGCACCGGGTCAGTTGGAGCTTTCTTT.

This clonotype was detected a few times. This sequence joins TRBV27 and TRBJ2-7, with 9 nucleotides matching TRBD1. Germline V gives CDR1 MNHEY, CDR2 SMNVEV (reference sequence). The trim removed 3 bases at V and 5 bases at J, leaving 8 bases unmatched. The CDR3 is 15 residues long. The CDR3 loop is CASSLAGQGSDEQYF. CDR3 in DNA: TGTGCCAGCAGTTTGGCTGGACAGGGGAGCGACGAGCAGTACTTC.